Listed below are T cell receptor beta chains from one sample, sequenced in a study of glioma-infiltrating T cells after dendritic cell vaccination. The repertoire was sequenced with immunoSEQ multiplex PCR; TCRdb's copy has only in-frame clones and lacks some. The sample has 40,000 or so clones; approximately 84% are singletons. Source: blood, taken before dendritic cell vaccination. The receptors come from a human donor with glioblastoma. CDR3s include the opening cysteine and the closing phenylalanine or tryptophan. Fields, in order: J gene, clone size, D gene, V gene, CDR3 protein, CDR3 DNA. D genes are given only for firm matches. Size tells how often a clone was seen (once, few, many) or the class of an expanded clone, and some rows leave it out.

j_gene: TRBJ2-7
abundance: -
d_gene: TRBD1
v_gene: TRBV29-1
CDR3aa: CSVEADRGLSYEQYF
CDR3nt: TGCAGCGTTGAGGCTGACAGGGGGCTCTCCTACGAGCAGTACTTC

j_gene: TRBJ2-7
abundance: -
d_gene: TRBD2
v_gene: TRBV5-1
CDR3aa: CASSSPGLAGLREQYF
CDR3nt: TGCGCCAGCAGCTCTCCTGGACTAGCGGGATTGAGGGAGCAGTACTTC

j_gene: TRBJ1-5
abundance: -
d_gene: TRBD1
v_gene: TRBV19
CDR3aa: CASRTAGGRNQPQHF
CDR3nt: TGTGCCAGTAGAACAGCAGGGGGCAGAAATCAGCCCCAGCATTTT

j_gene: TRBJ1-5
abundance: -
d_gene: TRBD1
v_gene: TRBV4-1
CDR3aa: CASSHADDRVSNQPQHF
CDR3nt: TGCGCCAGCAGCCACGCTGATGACAGGGTCAGCAATCAGCCCCAGCATTTT

j_gene: TRBJ2-1
abundance: -
d_gene: -
v_gene: TRBV4-2
CDR3aa: CASSQEGTGFGNEQFF
CDR3nt: TGTGCCAGCAGCCAAGAGGGGACTGGATTCGGGAATGAGCAGTTCTTC

j_gene: TRBJ2-1
abundance: -
d_gene: -
v_gene: TRBV11-2
CDR3aa: CASSLGLLASKTIEQFF
CDR3nt: TGTGCCAGCAGCTTAGGGTTGCTAGCGTCCAAAACCATTGAGCAGTTCTTC

j_gene: TRBJ2-7
abundance: -
d_gene: TRBD1
v_gene: TRBV10-3
CDR3aa: CATVGQAFYEQYF
CDR3nt: TGTGCCACAGTCGGACAGGCTTTCTACGAGCAGTACTTC

j_gene: TRBJ1-1
abundance: -
d_gene: TRBD1
v_gene: TRBV30
CDR3aa: CAWNRLRGTGGPNTEAFF
CDR3nt: TGTGCCTGGAATCGTTTGAGGGGGACAGGGGGCCCGAACACTGAAGCTTTCTTT

j_gene: TRBJ1-6
abundance: -
d_gene: -
v_gene: TRBV9
CDR3aa: CASSSINSPLHF
CDR3nt: TGTGCCAGCAGCTCTATCAATTCACCCCTCCACTTT

j_gene: TRBJ1-4
abundance: -
d_gene: TRBD1
v_gene: TRBV11-2
CDR3aa: CASRPTTGVNEKLFF
CDR3nt: TGTGCCAGCAGGCCAACGACAGGGGTTAATGAAAAACTGTTTTTT

j_gene: TRBJ2-3
abundance: -
d_gene: TRBD2
v_gene: TRBV28
CDR3aa: CASSLGGGALTTDTQYF
CDR3nt: TGTGCCAGCAGTTTGGGCGGGGGGGCCTTAACCACAGATACGCAGTATTTT

j_gene: TRBJ2-7
abundance: few
d_gene: -
v_gene: TRBV27
CDR3aa: CASTYLGQNPSYEQYF
CDR3nt: TGTGCCAGCACCTACTTAGGACAAAACCCTTCCTACGAGCAGTACTTC

j_gene: TRBJ2-7
abundance: -
d_gene: -
v_gene: TRBV5-1
CDR3aa: CASSLILGEREQYF
CDR3nt: TGCGCCAGCAGCTTAATACTGGGAGAACGGGAGCAGTACTTC

j_gene: TRBJ2-1
abundance: once
d_gene: TRBD2
v_gene: TRBV13
CDR3aa: CASSPGTSVSEQFF
CDR3nt: TGTGCCAGCAGTCCCGGGACTAGTGTCTCTGAGCAGTTCTTC

j_gene: TRBJ2-2
abundance: -
d_gene: -
v_gene: TRBV27
CDR3aa: CASSPGLYTGELFF
CDR3nt: TGTGCCAGCAGTCCGGGACTCTACACCGGGGAGCTGTTTTTT

j_gene: TRBJ2-5
abundance: -
d_gene: TRBD1
v_gene: TRBV6-5
CDR3aa: CASSLQGAGETQYF
CDR3nt: TGTGCCAGCAGTTTACAGGGGGCAGGGGAGACCCAGTACTTC

j_gene: TRBJ1-1
abundance: -
d_gene: -
v_gene: TRBV28
CDR3aa: CASSSTGRGTEAFF
CDR3nt: TGTGCCAGCAGTTCTACGGGCCGGGGCACTGAAGCTTTCTTT

j_gene: TRBJ2-2
abundance: -
d_gene: TRBD1
v_gene: TRBV29-1
CDR3aa: CSALGGQESGELFF
CDR3nt: TGCAGCGCCCTAGGGGGACAGGAGTCCGGGGAGCTGTTTTTT

j_gene: TRBJ1-5
abundance: -
d_gene: -
v_gene: TRBV28
CDR3aa: CASSPTDSYSNQPQHF
CDR3nt: TGTGCCAGCAGTCCAACAGACAGTTATAGCAATCAGCCCCAGCATTTT

j_gene: TRBJ2-1
abundance: -
d_gene: -
v_gene: TRBV5-1
CDR3aa: CASSLGPTNEQFF
CDR3nt: TGCGCCAGCAGCTTGGGGCCAACAAATGAGCAGTTCTTC

j_gene: TRBJ1-3
abundance: -
d_gene: -
v_gene: TRBV9
CDR3aa: CASSPQGGNSGNTIYF
CDR3nt: TGTGCCAGCAGCCCCCAAGGCGGGAACTCTGGAAACACCATATATTTT

j_gene: TRBJ2-5
abundance: -
d_gene: -
v_gene: TRBV7-8
CDR3aa: CASSLVLSVSETQYF
CDR3nt: TGTGCCAGCAGCTTAGTATTGAGTGTTTCGGAGACCCAGTACTTC

j_gene: TRBJ2-5
abundance: -
d_gene: TRBD2
v_gene: TRBV7-8
CDR3aa: CASSFAGEETQYF
CDR3nt: TGTGCCAGCAGCTTCGCGGGGGAAGAGACCCAGTACTTC

j_gene: TRBJ1-4
abundance: -
d_gene: -
v_gene: TRBV4-1
CDR3aa: CASSLGVANEKLFF
CDR3nt: TGCGCCAGCAGCCTGGGAGTGGCAAATGAAAAACTGTTTTTT

j_gene: TRBJ1-6
abundance: -
d_gene: -
v_gene: TRBV14
CDR3aa: CASSRGRENSPLHF
CDR3nt: TGTGCCAGCAGCCGAGGAAGAGAGAATTCACCCCTCCACTTT

j_gene: TRBJ1-3
abundance: once
d_gene: -
v_gene: TRBV2
CDR3aa: CASSLTPQVLSGNTIYF
CDR3nt: TGTGCCAGCAGCTTGACCCCACAGGTACTCTCTGGAAACACCATATATTTT

j_gene: TRBJ2-1
abundance: -
d_gene: TRBD2
v_gene: TRBV5-1
CDR3aa: CASSPGLAGGHYNEQFF
CDR3nt: TGCGCCAGCAGCCCCGGACTAGCGGGGGGACACTACAATGAGCAGTTCTTC

j_gene: TRBJ2-3
abundance: -
d_gene: TRBD2
v_gene: TRBV27
CDR3aa: CASRGLLAGAYAQYF
CDR3nt: TGTGCCAGCAGGGGCTTACTAGCGGGGGCCTATGCGCAGTATTTT

j_gene: TRBJ1-1
abundance: -
d_gene: -
v_gene: TRBV6-5
CDR3aa: CASSYFRNTEAFF
CDR3nt: TGTGCCAGCAGTTACTTCAGGAACACTGAAGCTTTCTTT

j_gene: TRBJ2-7
abundance: once
d_gene: -
v_gene: TRBV2
CDR3aa: CASSRGLSTYEQYF
CDR3nt: TGTGCCAGCAGTCGGGGTTTAAGCACCTACGAGCAGTACTTC

j_gene: TRBJ2-1
abundance: -
d_gene: TRBD1
v_gene: TRBV5-5
CDR3aa: CASTPGTAYNEQFF
CDR3nt: TGTGCCAGCACCCCTGGGACAGCTTACAATGAGCAGTTCTTC

j_gene: TRBJ2-7
abundance: once
d_gene: TRBD2
v_gene: TRBV4-2
CDR3aa: CASSQGILFSGGSPYEQYF
CDR3nt: TGTGCCAGCAGCCAAGGAATTCTTTTTTCCGGGGGGTCGCCCTACGAGCAGTACTTC

j_gene: TRBJ1-2
abundance: -
d_gene: TRBD1
v_gene: TRBV27
CDR3aa: CASRRQGTGYTF
CDR3nt: TGTGCCAGCAGGCGACAGGGAACTGGCTACACCTTC

j_gene: TRBJ1-3
abundance: -
d_gene: TRBD1
v_gene: TRBV7-2
CDR3aa: CASSRGQSLTTIYF
CDR3nt: TGTGCCAGCAGCCGGGGACAGTCCTTAACCACCATATATTTT

j_gene: TRBJ2-3
abundance: once
d_gene: -
v_gene: TRBV7-3
CDR3aa: CASSSTPGADTQYF
CDR3nt: TGTGCCAGCAGCTCAACCCCAGGGGCGGATACGCAGTATTTT

j_gene: TRBJ1-4
abundance: -
d_gene: TRBD1
v_gene: TRBV5-4
CDR3aa: CASSLAGGSTNEKLFF
CDR3nt: TGTGCCAGCAGCTTGGCAGGGGGCTCGACTAATGAAAAACTGTTTTTT

j_gene: TRBJ2-7
abundance: -
d_gene: -
v_gene: TRBV4-1
CDR3aa: CASSLPTGAGATYEQYF
CDR3nt: TGCGCCAGCAGCCTCCCTACTGGGGCAGGGGCTACCTACGAGCAGTACTTC

j_gene: TRBJ2-1
abundance: -
d_gene: -
v_gene: TRBV7-8
CDR3aa: CASRKQVGNEQFF
CDR3nt: TGTGCCAGCAGAAAGCAGGTTGGCAATGAGCAGTTCTTC

j_gene: TRBJ1-1
abundance: few
d_gene: -
v_gene: TRBV11-2
CDR3aa: CASSPRRGLVTEAFF
CDR3nt: TGTGCCAGCAGCCCCCGAAGGGGTTTGGTCACTGAAGCTTTCTTT

j_gene: TRBJ1-3
abundance: -
d_gene: -
v_gene: TRBV6-5
CDR3aa: CASSYSQGRGNTIYF
CDR3nt: TGTGCCAGCAGTTACTCTCAGGGGCGGGGAAACACCATATATTTT

j_gene: TRBJ1-2
abundance: -
d_gene: TRBD1
v_gene: TRBV30
CDR3aa: CAWSQGGRALSNYGYTF
CDR3nt: TGTGCCTGGAGCCAGGGGGGCCGAGCATTGTCTAACTATGGCTACACCTTC

j_gene: TRBJ1-2
abundance: -
d_gene: -
v_gene: TRBV6-5
CDR3aa: CASAPGPYGYTF
CDR3nt: TGTGCCAGCGCCCCAGGCCCCTATGGCTACACCTTC

j_gene: TRBJ2-3
abundance: -
d_gene: -
v_gene: TRBV19
CDR3aa: CASGPAAATMEGTDTQYF
CDR3nt: TGTGCCAGTGGCCCAGCGGCAGCTACCATGGAGGGCACAGATACGCAGTATTTT

j_gene: TRBJ1-6
abundance: once
d_gene: TRBD1
v_gene: TRBV5-6
CDR3aa: CASSLSGGAGSPLHF
CDR3nt: TGTGCCAGCAGCTTGTCAGGGGGCGCGGGATCACCCCTCCACTTT

j_gene: TRBJ1-4
abundance: -
d_gene: TRBD1
v_gene: TRBV18
CDR3aa: CASSPLTGGINEKLFF
CDR3nt: TGTGCCAGCTCACCCCTGACAGGGGGAATTAATGAAAAACTGTTTTTT

j_gene: TRBJ2-1
abundance: -
d_gene: TRBD2
v_gene: TRBV7-8
CDR3aa: CASSPSGGAGEQFF
CDR3nt: TGTGCCAGCAGCCCTAGCGGGGGGGCCGGTGAGCAGTTCTTC

j_gene: TRBJ2-2
abundance: -
d_gene: TRBD1
v_gene: TRBV2
CDR3aa: CASTGGQGLNTGELFF
CDR3nt: TGTGCCAGCACTGGGGGACAGGGGTTGAACACCGGGGAGCTGTTTTTT

j_gene: TRBJ2-1
abundance: -
d_gene: -
v_gene: TRBV11-2
CDR3aa: CASSLSRGWVNEQFF
CDR3nt: TGTGCCAGCAGCTTATCCAGGGGATGGGTCAATGAGCAGTTCTTC

j_gene: TRBJ1-6
abundance: -
d_gene: -
v_gene: TRBV4-1
CDR3aa: CASSQDQGYSPLHF
CDR3nt: TGCGCCAGCAGCCAAGATCAGGGGTACTCCCCCCTCCACTTT

j_gene: TRBJ2-1
abundance: -
d_gene: TRBD1
v_gene: TRBV5-1
CDR3aa: CASSRTGTAYNEQFF
CDR3nt: TGCGCCAGCAGCCGGACCGGGACAGCTTACAATGAGCAGTTCTTC

j_gene: TRBJ2-7
abundance: few
d_gene: TRBD1
v_gene: TRBV6-1
CDR3aa: CASSWGQGPSYEQYF
CDR3nt: TGTGCCAGCAGTTGGGGACAGGGTCCCTCCTACGAGCAGTACTTC

j_gene: TRBJ2-7
abundance: -
d_gene: -
v_gene: TRBV11-2
CDR3aa: CASSPLPLASYEQYF
CDR3nt: TGTGCCAGCAGCCCACTCCCCTTAGCCAGCTACGAGCAGTACTTC

j_gene: TRBJ2-1
abundance: -
d_gene: TRBD2
v_gene: TRBV7-9
CDR3aa: CASSSGGGTQYEQFF
CDR3nt: TGTGCCAGCAGCTCCGGGGGGGGCACACAATATGAGCAGTTCTTC

j_gene: TRBJ1-2
abundance: -
d_gene: -
v_gene: TRBV9
CDR3aa: CASSPDILAYGYTF
CDR3nt: TGTGCCAGCAGCCCGGACATCCTCGCTTATGGCTACACCTTC

j_gene: TRBJ1-2
abundance: -
d_gene: TRBD1
v_gene: TRBV5-6
CDR3aa: CASSYDRGDYGYTF
CDR3nt: TGTGCCAGCAGTTATGACAGGGGCGACTATGGCTACACCTTC